The next 18 T cell receptor beta chains were all read from a single sample in a study of cytomegalovirus exposure and HLA in healthy donors. The PCR contained 60 Vbeta and 13 Jbeta primers. TCRdb's copy holds only in-frame clones and misses some; the assay was immunoSEQ multiplex PCR. The sample yields over 200,000 clones, around 80% seen once. The sample was PBMCs. These receptors all come from a woman aged 55-70 years in good health and CMV-seropositive.

On this clone itself: A read error may account for a junction end that differs from germline. The genes are TRBV7-9 and TRBJ2-1; weak D call: TRBD2 (7 bases). The CDR3 covers 18 residues. Germline CDR1 is SEHNR and CDR2 is FQNEAQ (reference sequence). This CDR3 reads CSSSLTAGAAWSHNEQFF. The CDR3 region has the DNA TGTTCCAGCAGCTTAACCGCGGGGGCGGCGTGGTCCCACAATGAGCAGTTCTTC.

V is TRBV6-1 and J is TRBJ1-2, with 8 bases matching TRBD1. The CDR3 is 14 residues long. V trimming: 6 bases; J trimming: 2 bases; junction bases outside the gene matches: 5. Germline V CDR1 and CDR2: MNHNS, SASEGT. For the CDR3, the DNA is TGTGCCAGCAGACTACAGGGGGGGAACTATGGCTACACCTTC. Protein product: CASRLQGGNYGYTF.

The chain recombines TRBV5-4 with TRBJ2-2; 7 nucleotides agree with TRBD2. Germline-derived CDR1 and CDR2 are SGHNT and YYREEE (reference sequence). The CDR3 loop spans 13 amino acids. After removal of 3 bases from V and 5 bases from J, the junction contained 1 base not matched to a gene. CDR3 loop: CASSWEGTGELFF. For the CDR3, the DNA is TGTGCCAGCAGCTGGGAGGGGACCGGGGAGCTGTTTTTT.

This chain links TRBV28 with TRBJ2-7; maybe TRBD1 (5 bases). The CDR3 has 15 amino acids. Per germline, CDR1 MDHEN and CDR2 SYDVKM. Between the trimmed V and J ends, which lost 6 bases and 2 bases, there was a span of 17 bases. The DNA of the CDR3 is TGTGCCAGCAGAAGCCCGGCAGGGCCCACCTACGAGCAGTACTTC. It codes for CASRSPAGPTYEQYF.

The rearrangement joins TRBV29-1 to TRBJ2-4; D might be TRBD2 (5 bases). Deletions cut 0 bases from V and 0 bases from J, with 12 bases between. The length of the CDR3 is 16 residues. CDR1 is SQVTM, CDR2 ANQGSEA, per germline. CDR3 DNA sequence: TGCAGCGTTGAAGATCATGAGGGTTTAGCCAAAAACATTCAGTACTTC. As protein: CSVEDHEGLAKNIQYF.

The chain is built from TRBV5-5 and TRBJ2-4, with TRBD1 matching 8 bases. Looked up from germline, CDR1 is SGHKS and CDR2 is YYEKEE (reference sequence). The CDR3 has 15 amino acids. Trimming cost V 4 bases and J 3 bases; bases outside gene matches: 6. Written as DNA, the CDR3 is TGTGCCAGCAGCATCCGGACAGGGTACAAAAACATTCAGTACTTC. Protein product: CASSIRTGYKNIQYF.

The chain has TRBV5-1 and TRBJ2-1, with 7 bases identical to TRBD2. The germline V gene has CDR1 SGHRS and CDR2 YFSETQ. The CDR3 contains 15 residues. With 2 bases clipped from V and 8 bases from J, the junction kept 10 bases outside the gene matches. The CDR3 DNA sequence: TGCGCCAGCAGCTTATTGGTCGCGGGAGTATATGAGCAGTTCTTC. Translation gives CASSLLVAGVYEQFF. Using reference TRBV5-1 and TRBJ2-1 for the parts outside the CDR3, the full variable domain is KAGVTQTPRYLIKTRGQQVTLSCSPISGHRSVSWYQQTPGQGLQFLFEYFSETQRNKGNFPGRFSGRQFSNSRSEMNVSTLELGDSALYLCASSLLVAGVYEQFFGPGTRLTVL.

The chain recombines TRBV11-2 with TRBJ2-5; D may be TRBD2 (6 bases). The CDR3 runs 13 residues. V lost 1 base and J lost 3, with 6 bases in between. The germline V gene encodes CDR1 SGHAT and CDR2 FQNNGV. The DNA of the CDR3 is TGTGCCAGCAGCTTAGGGAGGGAAGAGACCCAGTACTTC. It is translated as CASSLGREETQYF.

The V call is TRBV7-8, the J call TRBJ1-1; no reliable D call. V was pared by 1 base and J by 8 bases, with 11 bases between. Germline V gene data show CDR1 as SGHVS and CDR2 as FQNEAQ. The CDR3 has 13 residues. The CDR3 bases are TGTGCCAGCAGCTTAGGATCCAGGCTGGAAGCTTTCTTT. Translating gives CASSLGSRLEAFF.

V gene TRBV5-1 combines with J gene TRBJ2-3; D unresolved. Per germline, CDR1 SGHRS and CDR2 YFSETQ. V gave up 2 bases and J gave up 0 bases, with 13 bases separating them. This CDR3 spans 16 amino acids. The CDR3 is CASSFLGGRSTDTQYF. CDR3 sequence (DNA): TGCGCCAGCAGCTTCTTAGGCGGTCGAAGCACAGATACGCAGTATTTT.

Only a few counts were recorded for this clone. The rearrangement uses TRBV15 and TRBJ1-6; D possibly corresponds to TRBD1 (6 bases). This CDR3 is built from 14 residues. CDR1 is LNHNV and CDR2 is YYDKDF in the germline V gene (reference sequence). With 5 bases removed from V and 10 bases from J, the gap between germline ends came to 15 bases. Written as DNA, the CDR3 is TGTGCCACCAGCCAACTACAGGGTGGGTCACCCCTCCACTTT. Its translation: CATSQLQGGSPLHF.

This clone was seen a single time. DNA for the CDR3: TGTGCCAGCAGTTCCCCCGGGACAGGGACGAATGAAAAACTGTTTTTT. Translation gives CASSSPGTGTNEKLFF. This chain links TRBV28 with TRBJ1-4, with 9 bases matching TRBD1. Germline V gene sequence: CDR1 MDHEN, CDR2 SYDVKM. CDR3 length equals 16 residues. Trimming cost V 4 bases and J 5 bases; bases outside gene matches: 8.

The chain has TRBV28 and TRBJ2-1; D is undetermined. CDR1 and CDR2 (germline): MDHEN, SYDVKM. The V end lost 6 bases, the J end lost 2 bases, and 2 bases lay between the germline ends. This CDR3 has 11 amino acids. The chain's CDR3 is CASSTYNEQFF. Here the CDR3 DNA reads TGTGCCAGCAGCACCTACAATGAGCAGTTCTTC.

This clone is a singleton in its sample. This chain joins TRBV25-1 and TRBJ2-3; D is unclear. The V end was cut by 8 bases, the J end by 2 bases, with 5 bases between. The CDR3 has 11 residues. The V gene's germline CDR1 is MGHDK and CDR2 SYGVNS. The CDR3 reads CASGFTDTQYF. CDR3 sequence (DNA): TGTGCCAGCGGCTTCACAGATACGCAGTATTTT.

This clone was counted once. This chain uses TRBV5-1 with TRBJ1-1; D is possibly TRBD1 (6 bases). Germline CDR1 and CDR2: SGHRS and YFSETQ. CDR3 length equals 13 residues. Trimming took off 5 bases at V and 4 bases at J, with 12 bases between the two ends. The CDR3 loop reads CASSPQGSTEAFF. CDR3 coding DNA: TGCGCCAGCAGTCCACAGGGATCCACTGAAGCTTTCTTT.

The J gene is TRBJ1-5, the V gene TRBV6-6, with TRBD1 identical over 10 bases. This CDR3 spans 14 amino acids. Germline CDR1 reads MNHNY; CDR2 reads SVGAGI (reference sequence). With V trimmed by 8 bases and J by 6 bases, 7 bases remained unmatched. This CDR3 is CASWDRGLSQPQHF. The CDR3, as DNA: TGTGCCAGCTGGGACAGGGGATTATCTCAGCCCCAGCATTTT.

The J gene is TRBJ2-1, the V gene TRBV29-1; 13 nucleotides agree with TRBD2. There are 19 residues in the CDR3. V dropped 0 bases and J dropped 4; count of bases not matched to a gene: 12. The germline V gene encodes CDR1 SQVTM and CDR2 ANQGSEA. In DNA form, the CDR3 reads TGCAGCGTTGAAGACCTACTAGCGGGAGGGCTTTTTTTATACAATGAGCAGTTCTTC. Encoded protein: CSVEDLLAGGLFLYNEQFF.

V usage is TRBV6-6 and J usage is TRBJ2-7; D perhaps matches TRBD1 (5 bases). V lost 6 bases and J lost 0, with 15 bases in between. In germline, CDR1 is MNHNY, CDR2 SVGAGI (reference sequence). The CDR3 is 15 amino acids. CDR3 protein: CASRPTQGGSYEQYF. The CDR3 coding sequence is TGTGCCAGCAGACCGACTCAGGGTGGCTCCTACGAGCAGTACTTC.